The next 16 T cell receptor beta chains were all read from a single sample in a study of blood T cell repertoires in COVID-19. TCRdb keeps only in-frame clones here, not all; method: immunoSEQ multiplex PCR. The sample comprises some 460,000 clones, around 87% of which are singletons, and approximately 0.7% rests with the top ten. The sequencing input was PBMCs or T cells enriched from blood (not recorded which). The receptors shown here come from a woman under 30 who had recovered from COVID-19.

This clone was detected only once. The V and J genes are TRBV6-4 and TRBJ1-6, with TRBD1 matching 7 bases. Germline loops: CDR1 MRHNA, CDR2 SNTAGT. The CDR3 has 15 amino acids. J was trimmed by 7 bases and V by 0 bases; bases with no gene match: 3. CDR3 sequence: CASSDSGQANSPLHF. In DNA, the CDR3 is TGTGCCAGCAGTGACTCTGGACAGGCGAATTCACCCCTCCACTTT.

The CDR3 protein is CASRSGTDSNEKLFF. The CDR3 region has the DNA TGCGCCAGCAGATCGGGGACAGACAGTAATGAAAAACTGTTTTTT. The chain uses TRBV5-1 and TRBJ1-4; 7 bases match TRBD1. Losses at the gene ends were 5 bases for V and 4 bases for J; bases not matched to a gene: 8. The CDR3 runs 15 residues. Germline V gene lookup returns CDR1 SGHRS and CDR2 YFSETQ.

This rearrangement joins TRBV5-1 to TRBJ1-2, with D maybe TRBD1 (5 bases). The CDR3 has 17 residues. The V end was cut by 2 bases, the J end by 4 bases, with 21 bases between. The germline CDR1 and CDR2 sequences are SGHRS and YFSETQ. The chain's CDR3 is CASSFSAGQTSGYGYTF. In DNA, the CDR3 is TGCGCCAGCAGCTTTAGCGCGGGGCAAACGTCGGGCTATGGCTACACCTTC.

The CDR3 DNA is TGCGCCAGCAGCTTGGGGAGCCAGCTCTCTGGAAACACCATATATTTT. It specifies CASSLGSQLSGNTIYF. This chain links TRBV5-1 with TRBJ1-3; D is unclear. The CDR3 is made up of 16 amino acids. V gave up 0 bases and J gave up 0 bases, with 10 bases separating them. Germline V CDR1 and CDR2: SGHRS, YFSETQ.

The V gene is TRBV3-1 (or the pseudogene TRBV3-2), the J gene TRBJ2-5; D remains unclear. CDR1 is LGHDT, CDR2 YNNKEL, per germline (reference sequence). V lost 1 base and J 5 bases, leaving 14 bases between the germline ends. The CDR3 has 15 amino acids. As DNA, the CDR3 is TGTGCCAGCAGCCAAGCCTCGACGGAGACGGAGACCCAGTACTTC. Translated: CASSQASTETETQYF.

The chain couples TRBV5-1 to TRBJ1-1; a possible D gene is TRBD1 (6 bases). This CDR3 has 14 residues. V lost 4 bases and J 2 bases, leaving 12 bases between the germline ends. In germline, CDR1 is SGHRS, CDR2 YFSETQ. CDR3: CASSREQGNTEAFF. Here the CDR3 DNA reads TGCGCCAGCAGCCGCGAACAGGGAAACACTGAAGCTTTCTTT.

This chain uses TRBV5-5 with TRBJ1-5, with D perhaps matching TRBD1 (5 bases). V was cut by 4 bases and J by 6 bases, with 23 bases left in between. Looked up from germline, CDR1 is SGHKS and CDR2 is YYEKEE (reference sequence). The CDR3 consists of 17 residues. The CDR3 DNA reads TGTGCCAGCAGCAATGGGCTGGGGCAGGGAAAGACTCAGCCCCAGCATTTT. Amino acid sequence: CASSNGLGQGKTQPQHF.

The chain combines TRBV29-1 with TRBJ1-2; 10 bases map to TRBD1. V trimming: 6 bases; J trimming: 8 bases; junction bases outside the gene matches: 6. The length of the CDR3 is 12 residues. CDR1 SQVTM and CDR2 ANQGSEA come from the germline V gene. For the CDR3, the DNA is TGCAGCGTCCTTGGACAGGGGGGAGGCTACACCTTC. This sequence encodes CSVLGQGGGYTF.

The chain employs TRBV9 and TRBJ2-1; 10 bases agree with TRBD2. The CDR3 is made up of 17 amino acids. Germline V CDR1 and CDR2: SGDLS, YYNGEE. V shed 0 bases and J 5 bases; nucleotides not matched to a gene: 8. The CDR3 DNA follows: TGTGCCAGCAGCGTAGGGGGCGTAGCGGGGGGCCACAATGAGCAGTTCTTC. This sequence encodes CASSVGGVAGGHNEQFF.

The chain couples TRBV7-8 to TRBJ1-2; tentative D call: TRBD1 (5 bases). The CDR3 sequence is 16 residues long. CDR1 is SGHVS and CDR2 is FQNEAQ in the germline V gene. The V gene lost 5 bases and the J gene lost 0 bases, with 16 bases spanning the gap. CDR3 sequence: CASSPGGGTANYGYTF. The DNA for the CDR3 is TGTGCCAGCAGCCCGGGGGGTGGGACTGCTAACTATGGCTACACCTTC. Variable domain in full (rest from reference TRBV7-8 and TRBJ1-2): GAGVSQSPRYKVAKRGQDVALRCDPISGHVSLFWYQQALGQGPEFLTYFQNEAQLDKSGLPSDRFFAERPEGSVSTLKIQRTQQEDSAVYLCASSPGGGTANYGYTFGSGTRLTVV.

This clone was seen just once. Other DNA sequences in this sample translate to the same CDR3. The chain is built from TRBV18 and TRBJ1-3; 7 bases are a match to TRBD1. Germline CDR1 and CDR2: KGHSH and LQKENI. J lost 4 bases, V lost 6 bases, and 9 bases had no gene match. This CDR3 is built from 15 residues. In DNA, the CDR3 is TGTGCCAGCTCGCCCGACAGGGTAGAAGGAAACACCATATATTTT. Amino acids: CASSPDRVEGNTIYF.

This chain connects TRBV7-2 to TRBJ1-5, with D unclear. With 5 bases removed from V and 5 bases from J, the gap between germline ends came to 22 bases. CDR3 size: 17 residues. Per germline, CDR1 SGHTA and CDR2 FQGNSA. CDR3 DNA sequence: TGTGCCAGCAGCCCCGAAGGGTCTGCGGGTCCCGATCAGCCCCAGCATTTT. Amino acid sequence: CASSPEGSAGPDQPQHF.

This clone was counted a few times. The chain has TRBV5-1 and TRBJ1-1, with D perhaps matching TRBD1 (6 bases). The germline gives CDR1 SGHRS, CDR2 YFSETQ. This CDR3 contains 17 residues. V was pared by 0 bases and J by 4 bases, with 19 bases between. The CDR3 is CASSLAQNRGARTEAFF. In DNA form, the CDR3 reads TGCGCCAGCAGCTTGGCCCAAAATCGGGGGGCGCGCACTGAAGCTTTCTTT.

This clone has just a few counts. The chain is built from TRBV2 and TRBJ2-3; 11 bases are a match to TRBD2. With V trimmed by 2 bases and J by 9 bases, 7 bases remained unmatched. Germline-derived CDR1 and CDR2 are SNHLY and FYNNEI. The CDR3 has 15 amino acids. The CDR3: CASSENSGGAGTQYF. The CDR3, as DNA: TGTGCCAGCAGTGAAAATAGCGGGGGGGCCGGGACGCAGTATTTT.

The chain employs TRBV7-9 and TRBJ1-4, with 7 bases that match TRBD1. Germline V gene sequence: CDR1 SEHNR, CDR2 FQNEAQ (reference sequence). Trimming took 5 bases from V and 6 from J; bases not matched to a gene: 3. There are 13 residues in the CDR3. CDR3 region: CASSRDSHEKLFF. Here the CDR3 DNA reads TGTGCCAGCAGCCGGGACAGCCATGAAAAACTGTTTTTT.

The rearrangement links TRBV7-2 to TRBJ1-5, with TRBD1 identical over 7 bases. Germline assignment: CDR1 SGHTA and CDR2 FQGNSA. The V gene end was trimmed by 1 base and the J gene end by 2 bases; junction bases not matched to a gene: 2. The length of the CDR3 is 15 residues. CDR3 bases: TGTGCCAGCAGCTTAGAGGGGGCGGGCAATCAGCCCCAGCATTTT. Amino acid sequence: CASSLEGAGNQPQHF.